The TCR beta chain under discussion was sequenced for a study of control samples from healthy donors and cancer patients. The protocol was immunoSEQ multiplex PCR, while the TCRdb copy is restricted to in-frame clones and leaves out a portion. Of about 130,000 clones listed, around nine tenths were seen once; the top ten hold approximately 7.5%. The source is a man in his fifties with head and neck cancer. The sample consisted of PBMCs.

In nucleotides, the CDR3 is TGCAGCGTTGAAGAATTACACCAGAACACCGGGGAGCTGTTTTTT. Protein product: CSVEELHQNTGELFF. The chain has TRBV29-1 and TRBJ2-2; D unclear. V was trimmed by 0 bases and J by 1 base, leaving 9 bases between them. There are 15 residues in the CDR3. Germline V gene sequence: CDR1 SQVTM, CDR2 ANQGSEA.